These T cell receptor beta chains were read from a single sample in a study of blood T cell repertoires in COVID-19. Using immunoSEQ multiplex PCR, the repertoire was profiled, and TCRdb retains in-frame clones only, with some absent. Here the sample spans roughly 200,000 clones, around 85% being singletons. The sequencing input was PBMCs or T cells enriched from blood (not recorded which). The receptor set was obtained from a man aged 40-55 years who had recovered from COVID-19. CDR3s leave out the opening cysteine and the closing phenylalanine or tryptophan. Each record gives: J gene, V gene, CDR3 protein.

TRBJ2-3 | TRBV5-4 | ASSPRTGYWIGTDTQY
TRBJ2-3 | TRBV5-4 | ASSLERADTQY
TRBJ2-4 | TRBV5-1 | ASSGGEWSDIQY
TRBJ1-3 | TRBV7-8 | ASSLARRGPGNTIY
TRBJ2-1 | TRBV18 | ASSRRSGTSDEQF
TRBJ2-7 | TRBV7-3 | ASSPGTSGRAGEQY
TRBJ2-5 | TRBV10-2 | ASSVGAWTSGYLQETQY
TRBJ1-2 | TRBV24-1 | ATSDLTGGHGYT
TRBJ2-1 | TRBV5-1 | ASSSVGQGRYNEQF
TRBJ1-6 | TRBV9 | ASSGPDSRNSPLH
TRBJ2-1 | TRBV4-2 | ASSQDNAGRFNEQF
TRBJ1-5 | TRBV4-1 | ASSQVGGVQPQH
TRBJ2-1 | TRBV4-3 | ASSQDLPSGGNEQF
TRBJ2-7 | TRBV21-1 | ASRTTEGYEQY
TRBJ2-3 | TRBV29-1 | SVEDLAGITTDTQY
TRBJ2-1 | TRBV30 | AWRGTGAISYNEQF
TRBJ2-7 | TRBV5-5 | ASSFRGLAGGREQY
TRBJ1-2 | TRBV5-1 | ASSLGGAQGYT
TRBJ1-5 | TRBV30 | AWSGGQGVNQPQH
TRBJ1-6 | TRBV11-2 | ASSLGSLNSPLH
TRBJ2-5 | TRBV19 | ASSGLLQETQY
TRBJ2-1 | TRBV7-6 | ASSYGEGTSGRWDSYNEQF
TRBJ1-2 | TRBV6-5 | ASRAGPGYT
TRBJ2-5 | TRBV7-9 | ASSFAGGPQETQY
TRBJ1-2 | TRBV20-1 | SARAGYGYT
TRBJ1-1 | TRBV30 | AWSRTGETEAF
TRBJ2-3 | TRBV9 | ASSVATSGRNTQY
TRBJ1-1 | TRBV7-9 | ASSLISTEAF
TRBJ2-7 | TRBV27 | ASSLVTGAEEQY